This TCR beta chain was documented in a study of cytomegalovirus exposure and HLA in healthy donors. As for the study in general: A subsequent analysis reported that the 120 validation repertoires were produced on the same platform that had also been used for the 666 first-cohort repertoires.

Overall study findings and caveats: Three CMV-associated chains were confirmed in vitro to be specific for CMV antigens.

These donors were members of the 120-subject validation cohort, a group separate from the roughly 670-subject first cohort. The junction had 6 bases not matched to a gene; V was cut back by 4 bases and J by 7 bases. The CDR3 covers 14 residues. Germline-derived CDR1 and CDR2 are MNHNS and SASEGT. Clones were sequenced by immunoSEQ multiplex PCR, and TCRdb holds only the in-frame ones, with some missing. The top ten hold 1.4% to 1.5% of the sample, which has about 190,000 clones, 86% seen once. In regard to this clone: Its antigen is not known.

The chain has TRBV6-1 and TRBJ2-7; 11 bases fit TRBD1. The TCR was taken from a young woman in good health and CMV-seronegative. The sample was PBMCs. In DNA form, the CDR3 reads TGTGCCAGCAGTGTCCCGGGACAGGGGGTTGAGCAGTACTTC. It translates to CASSVPGQGVEQYF.